This TCR beta chain was observed in a study of response to subunit inactivated influenza vaccine. The study, taken as a whole, reports: Seasonal influenza vaccination, on each occasion, was suggested by the authors to recruit few new T cells.

In TCRdb, the RT-PCR reads were re-called with MiXCR into one record per CDR3 protein. There are 450,000 to 600,000 distinct CDR3 sequences in the sample; about 7.6% occur only once, and 10% to 15% lies in the top ten. Germline V gene sequence: CDR1 MNHNS, CDR2 SASEGT. With 4 bases removed from V and 2 bases from J, the gap between germline ends came to 11 bases. The CDR3 totals 14 residues. This clonotype has ten or more counts. Its antigen is unknown. Sequencing used PBMCs from blood, obtained around 25 months after vaccination. V usage is TRBV6-1 and J usage is TRBJ1-2, with D possibly TRBD1 on 5 matching bases. The clonotype was recovered from a man aged 45 to 70 who received an inactivated influenza vaccine. The CDR3 nucleotides read TGTGCCAGCAGTGGGATGGCAGGGAACTATGGCTACACCTTC. This sequence encodes CASSGMAGNYGYTF.